The clone carrying this T cell receptor beta chain was detected only a few times. This entry is derived from a study of quantifying T cell responses using KT2 cells. Whole-study context: RNA was reverse transcribed with TCR alpha and beta constant-region primers.

An oligo carrying a UMI was ligated to the cDNA 3' end. An equimolar mix of RC1.1 and RC1.2 primed the beta chain across TRBC1 and TRBC2. TCRdb redid the calling of the UMI-ligation and nested PCR reads with MiXCR, one entry per CDR3 protein. This sample yields roughly 51,000 distinct CDR3 sequences, of which 12% are seen a single time; roughly 10% belongs to the top ten. KT2, a clone with a known TCR, was spiked into unfractionated PBMC. A range of KT2-to-PBMC ratios was made using fixed PBMC numbers. V dropped 6 bases and J dropped 0; count of bases not matched to a gene: 7. The CDR3 is 16 amino acids.

Sequenced sample: PBMCs spiked with cells of the T cell clone KT2. The chain combines TRBV12-3 or TRBV12-4 with TRBJ1-2; 10 nucleotides match TRBD1. This clonotype originated in a human donor. CDR3 DNA: TGTGCCAGCAGACGGACAGGGGGAATAACTAACTATGGCTACACCTTC. Amino acids: CASRRTGGITNYGYTF.